This TCR beta chain derives from a study of T cell clonotyping in hematopoietic cell transplantation (dated by TCRdb to the early 2020s). With respect to the entire study: Recipient samples taken before transplant were obtained following cytoreduction. The study collected 130 to 150 blood samples from approximately 35 consecutive transplant recipients and their related donors. Recruitment of patients ran from late 2015 to January 2017, and follow-up continued until late 2020 or until death.

With the immunoSEQ assay, which is a bias-controlled multiplex PCR relying on V- and J-specific primers, TCR beta CDR3 regions were amplified from genomic DNA. A proprietary barcode and Illumina adapter sequences were added to the CDR3 amplicons in a second PCR step. An Illumina MiSeq instrument was used to sequence the CDR3 libraries. The paper's data handling went like this. Export and quality control were performed with immunoSEQ Analyzer 3.0, and downstream analyses were performed with R Bioconductor and Immunarch. Repertoire metrics were calculated using only productive rearrangements within the normalized downsampled data set. Pathologically expanded clonotypes were defined as those larger than 5 templates in the normalized cohort. The Inverse Simpson Index was used to measure repertoire diversity. CMV-specificity analyses were carried out on the non-normalized data set to capture all clonotypes. Imported from immuneACCESS, the table was reduced by TCRdb to in-frame sequences with V and J called. These copies leave out some clones; in studies compared against another copy, an unresolved V gene accounts for under half, and the cause of the remainder is not known. The DNA was the basis for D and trimming; V, J and clone size are from that table. Within this sample are 20,000 or so clones, with 90% of them counted one time only. The ten largest clones add up to about 3.5% of the sample.

General study outcomes and caveats: Inverse Simpson Index values from donors and from recipients before transplant predicted broader TCR repertoire diversity after transplant. The sample size was limited and the cells went unsorted, which meant the CD4 and CD8 repertoire contributions could not be told apart. After transplant, TCR diversity in recipients dropped, and pathologically expanded clonotypes increased progressively from day 30 to day 180. Only a small fraction of recipient repertoires overlapped donor repertoires, with over 95% appearing de novo at the given depth.

V is reduced by 3 bases and J by 3 bases, leaving a spacing of 12 bases between them. The germline V gene supplies CDR1 ENHRY and CDR2 SYGVKD. From the cysteine through the phenylalanine, the CDR3 covers 14 amino acids. CDR3 DNA is the only sequence kept; it has 42 bases, read in frame from the first base. Interpreted using the paper, the time point label stands for: recipient sample about 28 days before transplant, after cytoreduction. Blood from recipients was drawn about 28 days before transplant and again at days 30, 100 and 180 after transplant. Nuclei Lysis Solution was used to extract genomic DNA from fresh or cryopreserved unfractionated peripheral blood mononuclear cells. As for this clone: Its recognized antigen is unknown. The sample holds no much larger clone one base away, and base qualities are not on file.

The rearrangement joined TRBV10-3 to TRBJ2-7; there is no confident call for the D gene. The TCR sequence derives from a man aged 18 to 29 with biphenotypic leukemia. Some clones in this sample may be carry-over from other donors' samples. Sequencing used peripheral blood mononuclear cells, obtained before stem cell transplant. Here the CDR3 is given as CAISDDTAGYEQYF. The DNA is TGTGCCATCAGTGACGATACCGCCGGCTACGAGCAGTACTTC.